A single sample gave rise to the 10 T cell receptor beta chains below, sequenced in a study of cytomegalovirus exposure and HLA in healthy donors. The PCR employed 60 Vbeta primers together with 13 Jbeta primers. Clones were sequenced by immunoSEQ multiplex PCR, and TCRdb holds only the in-frame ones, with some missing. The sample records roughly 150,000 clones, over 50% being singletons. The source material was PBMCs. The receptors stem from a human donor in good health.

About this clone itself: Other DNA sequences in the sample encode the same CDR3. The chain carries TRBV5-1 and TRBJ1-2; 10 bases map to TRBD1. The V and J ends lost 0 bases and 5 bases, in that order; junction bases with no gene match: 4. Germline CDR1 is SGHRS and CDR2 is YFSETQ. This CDR3 is 15 amino acids long. The CDR3 is CASSLVGQGGYGYTF. The CDR3 DNA reads as TGCGCCAGCAGCTTGGTTGGACAGGGGGGATATGGCTACACCTTC.

This clone has more than one count but fewer than ten. This CDR3 reads CASSARGGFYEQYF. The CDR3 bases are TGTGCCAGCAGTGCCCGGGGGGGCTTTTACGAGCAGTACTTC. This chain uses TRBV6-1 with TRBJ2-7; 8 positions match TRBD2. Germline-derived CDR1 and CDR2 are MNHNS and SASEGT. This CDR3 comprises 14 residues. The trim removed 4 bases at V and 4 bases at J, leaving 6 bases unmatched.

This clone has just a few counts. The V and J genes are TRBV7-8 and TRBJ1-1; unclear D gene. The CDR3 runs 13 residues. Germline-derived CDR1 and CDR2 are SGHVS and FQNEAQ. Trimming removed 1 base from V and 10 bases from J, with 13 bases in between. The CDR3 DNA reads TGTGCCAGCAGCTTAGGGACTGCTAATGGAGCTTTCTTT. Translation: CASSLGTANGAFF.

The gene calls are TRBV7-2 and TRBJ2-2; the match to TRBD1 covers 10 bases. This CDR3 is built from 16 residues. Trimming cost V 5 bases and J 4 bases; bases outside gene matches: 7. Germline loops: CDR1 SGHTA, CDR2 FQGNSA. CDR3 region: CASSRLGTGATGELFF. For the CDR3, the DNA is TGTGCCAGCAGCCGCCTGGGGACAGGGGCCACCGGGGAGCTGTTTTTT.

The V gene is TRBV19, the J gene TRBJ2-3; 12 nucleotides match TRBD2. Germline V CDR1 and CDR2: LNHDA, SQIVND (reference sequence). The length of the CDR3 is 16 residues. V gave up 4 bases and J gave up 2 bases; unmatched junction bases: 4. The CDR3 DNA follows: TGTGCCAGTAGTACGGGACTAGCGGGTTACACAGATACGCAGTATTTT. Its translation: CASSTGLAGYTDTQYF.

This sequence joins TRBV6-1 and TRBJ2-7, with TRBD1 matching 7 bases. CDR3 length: 13 residues. The junction had 6 bases not matched to a gene; V was cut back by 8 bases and J by 2 bases. The germline V gene has CDR1 MNHNS and CDR2 SASEGT. DNA for the CDR3: TGTGCCAGCGCCAACAGGGGAACCTACGAGCAGTACTTC. It yields the protein CASANRGTYEQYF.

V gene TRBV7-3 combines with J gene TRBJ2-2, with D uncertain. In germline, CDR1 is SGHTA, CDR2 FQGTGA. The CDR3 loop spans 12 amino acids. The germline V and J ends were trimmed by 2 bases and 8 bases, with 6 bases remaining between them. CDR3: CASSLEIGELFF. The CDR3, as DNA: TGTGCCAGCAGCTTAGAGATAGGGGAGCTGTTTTTT.

This clone showed up just a few times. V is TRBV4-1 and J is TRBJ1-1; no clear D gene. CDR1 and CDR2 from the germline V gene are MGHRA and YSYEKL. The CDR3 has 14 residues. Trimming removed 1 base at V and 3 bases at J, with 9 bases between. This CDR3 is CASSQAVVDTEAFF. CDR3 coding DNA: TGCGCCAGCAGCCAAGCAGTCGTCGACACTGAAGCTTTCTTT.

This rearrangement joins TRBV7-2 to TRBJ1-3, with D possibly being TRBD1 (5 bases). The V end lost 3 bases, the J end lost 0 bases, and 12 bases lay between the germline ends. This CDR3 is 16 amino acids long. Germline lookup yields CDR1 SGHTA and CDR2 FQGNSA. The DNA for the CDR3 is TGTGCCAGCAGCTTTCAGGGTTCCAGCTCTGGAAACACCATATATTTT. Encoded protein: CASSFQGSSSGNTIYF.

This clone was seen once. An end of the junction does not agree with germline; a read error may underlie this. V and J are TRBV5-4 and TRBJ2-3; 10 positions agree with TRBD2. The length of the CDR3 is 17 residues. Germline V gene sequence: CDR1 SGHNT, CDR2 YYREEE (reference sequence). The CDR3 protein is CASSLSAWTSGTDAQYF. CDR3 bases: TGTGCCAGCAGCTTATCAGCTTGGACTAGCGGAACAGATGCGCAGTATTTT.